This T cell receptor beta chain was identified in a study of blood T cell repertoires in COVID-19. This clone was seen a single time. The V gene lost 2 bases and the J gene lost 5 bases, with 9 bases spanning the gap. From germline, CDR1 is MNHEY and CDR2 SVGEGT. The CDR3 is 13 residues long. Those who participated ranged in age from about 18 to 89 years and resided in about two dozen US areas. Among Cohort 3 donors, those recovered had two negative PCRs, clearance, or symptom resolution. Sequencing used immunoSEQ multiplex PCR; TCRdb keeps in-frame clones, though not all of them. In the table there are 330,000 or so clones, about 92% of which are singletons.

The TCR was taken from a woman aged 25 to 39 who had recovered from COVID-19. The specimen was PBMCs or T cells enriched from blood (not recorded which). The chain couples TRBV6-2 or TRBV6-3 to TRBJ1-1; no reliable D call. For the CDR3, the DNA is TGTGCCAGCAGTTACGGAGAAGGTACTGAAGCTTTCTTT. It specifies CASSYGEGTEAFF.